The clone carrying this T cell receptor beta chain showed up just a few times. No conserved phenylalanine or tryptophan is present at the end of the CDR3, so a read error is the likely explanation. TCRbeta libraries were built with three rounds of nested PCR, modified from ARM-PCR. TCRdb redid the calling of the multiplex PCR reads with MiXCR, one entry per CDR3 protein. This table holds more than 85,000 distinct CDR3 sequences, roughly 60% found once. This sample's RNA came from whole unsorted tissue. This non-tumor lung sample came from over 3 cm beyond the tumor edge. This specimen comes from a study of tumor and adjacent non-tumor tissue in lung cancer. The CDR3 extends over 18 amino acids. The V gene's germline CDR1 is SGHAT and CDR2 FQNNGV. The V and J ends lost 1 base and 3 bases respectively, with 19 bases between them.

J is TRBJ2-1 and V is TRBV11-2; D might be TRBD2 (6 bases). This sequence originates from a young man with non-small cell lung cancer. Sequencing was performed on distant non-tumor lung tissue. CDR3 amino acids: CASSLVWGTGADYNEQFI. The CDR3, as DNA: TGTGCCAGCAGCTTAGTGTGGGGAACGGGAGCCGACTACAATGAGCAGTTCATC.